The 13 T cell receptor beta chains reported below all come from one sample, sequenced in a study of blood T cell repertoires in COVID-19. Produced via immunoSEQ multiplex PCR; TCRdb's table is partial and in-frame only. The table shows tens of thousands of clones, with 85% to 90% occurring only once. The sequenced sample was peripheral blood. These receptors were collected from a man aged 50 to 60 in a cohort sampled during active COVID-19.

The J gene is TRBJ2-2, the V gene TRBV30; D possibly corresponds to TRBD1 (6 bases). V gave up 2 bases and J gave up 4 bases, with 11 bases separating them. The length of the CDR3 is 14 residues. The germline V gene encodes CDR1 GTSNPN and CDR2 SVGIG (reference sequence). The CDR3 DNA follows: TGTGCCTGGAGTACAGGGTTGGGCACCGGGGAGCTGTTTTTT. Its translation is CAWSTGLGTGELFF. The full variable domain, its missing parts supplied by reference TRBV30 and TRBJ2-2, is SQTIHQWPATLVQPVGSPLSLECTVEGTSNPNLYWYRQAAGRGLQLLFYSVGIGQISSEVPQNLSASRPQDRQFILSSKKLLLSDSGFYLCAWSTGLGTGELFFGEGSRLTVL.

The CDR3 is CASSAQGRTGELFF. DNA for the CDR3: TGTGCCAGCAGTGCACAGGGAAGGACCGGGGAGCTGTTTTTT. The V call is TRBV25-1, the J call TRBJ2-2; D is perhaps TRBD1 (6 bases). The V end was cut by 4 bases, the J end by 5 bases, with 11 bases between. The germline gives CDR1 MGHDK, CDR2 SYGVNS. The CDR3 loop spans 14 amino acids. Full variable domain (remainder filled in from reference TRBV25-1 and TRBJ2-2): EADIYQTPRYLVIGTGKKITLECSQTMGHDKMYWYQQDPGMELHLIHYSYGVNSTEKGDLSSESTVSRIRTEHFPLTLESARPSHTSQYLCASSAQGRTGELFFGEGSRLTVL.

In this sample, this clone turned up a few times. The V and J genes are TRBV11-2 and TRBJ2-6; D may be TRBD1 (6 bases). This CDR3 has 17 amino acids. The germline V gene has CDR1 SGHAT and CDR2 FQNNGV. V was cut by 1 base and J by 0 bases, with 10 bases left in between. The DNA for the CDR3 is TGTGCCAGCAGCTTAGGGACAGTTGTCTCTGGGGCCAACGTCCTGACTTTC. Translation: CASSLGTVVSGANVLTF. Full variable domain (rest looked up from reference TRBV11-2 and TRBJ2-6): EAGVAQSPRYKIIEKRQSVAFWCNPISGHATLYWYQQILGQGPKLLIQFQNNGVVDDSQLPKDRFSAERLKGVDSTLKIQPAKLEDSAVYLCASSLGTVVSGANVLTFGAGSRLTVL.

The V call is TRBV27, the J call TRBJ2-1; 13 bases match TRBD2. The CDR3 is 18 amino acids. V lost 5 bases and J lost 0; bases outside the gene matches: 7. From germline, CDR1 is MNHEY and CDR2 SMNVEV (reference sequence). The chain's CDR3 is CASSDPLAGGSSYNEQFF. The CDR3 coding sequence is TGTGCCAGCAGTGACCCACTAGCGGGGGGGAGCTCCTACAATGAGCAGTTCTTC.

The chain uses TRBV3-1 (or the pseudogene TRBV3-2) and TRBJ1-2; 7 bases are shared with TRBD1. The ends lost 0 bases at V and 6 bases at J; junction bases unmatched: 4. The germline gives CDR1 LGHDT, CDR2 YNNKEL (reference sequence). There are 14 residues in the CDR3. CDR3 coding DNA: TGTGCCAGCAGCCAAGATGAGGGGGCGGATGGCTACACCTTC. Its protein is CASSQDEGADGYTF.

The chain links TRBV29-1 to TRBJ1-1, with TRBD1 identical over 10 bases. This CDR3 has 13 amino acids. V was clipped by 7 bases and J by 2 bases; unmatched bases: 4. Germline CDR1 is SQVTM and CDR2 is ANQGSEA. In DNA form, the CDR3 reads TGCAGCGAGAGGACAGGGGGAAACACTGAAGCTTTCTTT. Translated: CSERTGGNTEAFF.

The rearrangement links TRBV12-3 or TRBV12-4 to TRBJ2-7; 9 bases map to TRBD1. V lost 4 bases to trimming and J lost 3 bases; unmatched junction nucleotides: 1. The CDR3 has 13 residues. As DNA, the CDR3 is TGTGCCAGCAGTTCGGGACAGGGCTACGAGCAGTACTTC. Translating gives CASSSGQGYEQYF.

This chain joins TRBV18 and TRBJ1-1; no reliable D call. The germline gives CDR1 KGHSH, CDR2 LQKENI. The CDR3 extends over 14 amino acids. Trimming took off 3 bases at V and 4 bases at J, with 12 bases between the two ends. CDR3 in amino acids: CASSPSGRSTEAFF. Here the CDR3 DNA reads TGTGCCAGCTCACCCAGTGGCCGGAGCACTGAAGCTTTCTTT. The full variable domain, in which reference TRBV18 and TRBJ1-1 provide the parts outside the CDR3, is NAGVMQNPRHLVRRRGQEARLRCSPMKGHSHVYWYRQLPEEGLKFMVYLQKENIIDESGMPKERFSAEFPKEGPSILRIQQVVRGDSAAYFCASSPSGRSTEAFFGQGTRLTVV.

The chain employs TRBV19 and TRBJ1-4; maybe TRBD1 (5 bases). This CDR3 has 16 residues. In germline, CDR1 is LNHDA, CDR2 SQIVND (reference sequence). Deletions cut 0 bases from V and 6 bases from J, with 14 bases between. CDR3 bases: TGTGCCAGTAGTATAGATGAAGCAGGGTCGGATGAAAAACTGTTTTTT. It translates to CASSIDEAGSDEKLFF.

The rearrangement joins TRBV27 to TRBJ2-4, with D perhaps matching TRBD1 (7 bases). The CDR3 extends over 15 amino acids. Germline values: CDR1 MNHEY, CDR2 SMNVEV (reference sequence). V lost 3 bases and J lost 7, with 16 bases in between. The CDR3 protein is CASSLEGQPENIQYF. The CDR3 DNA follows: TGTGCCAGCAGTTTGGAGGGACAGCCAGAGAACATTCAGTACTTC.

The chain is built from TRBV15 and TRBJ1-1; 8 bases are a match to TRBD1. Germline V gene sequence: CDR1 LNHNV, CDR2 YYDKDF (reference sequence). The length of the CDR3 is 20 residues. The junction had 16 bases not matched to a gene; V was cut back by 0 bases and J by 1 base. The CDR3 DNA is TGTGCCACCAGCAGAGATTGGTCGGGGCCCAGGGGGCAGGGGAACACTGAAGCTTTCTTT. Translated: CATSRDWSGPRGQGNTEAFF.

The chain links TRBV21-1 to TRBJ2-7; the table gives TRBD1 as D, unverified against the DNA. TRBV21-1 is a known pseudogene. This CDR3 comprises 16 residues. The CDR3 sequence: CASSKGPGHRTYEQYF. The CDR3, as DNA: TGTGCCAGCAGCAAAGGCCCGGGACACCGTACCTACGAGCAGTACTTC.

Details on this clone: Other DNA sequences in this specimen translate into the identical CDR3. The chain has TRBV7-3 and TRBJ2-1; 7 positions agree with TRBD2. The CDR3 consists of 15 residues. With V trimmed by 5 bases and J by 2 bases, 6 bases remained unmatched. In germline, CDR1 is SGHTA, CDR2 FQGTGA. DNA of the CDR3: TGTGCCAGCAGCCTAGCGGCGGGAGCCTACAATGAGCAGTTCTTC. Translated: CASSLAAGAYNEQFF.